One and the same sample provided the 8 T cell receptor beta chains below, sequenced in a study of CD8 T cells in ankylosing spondylitis. TCRdb passed the 5' RACE reads through MiXCR, listing each CDR3 protein once. The profile shows about 240,000 distinct CDR3 sequences, roughly 8.6% of them singletons. Sequencing input: blood, either unsorted or a sorted T cell fraction (not recorded which). The receptor source for this set is a male donor with ankylosing spondylitis or in good health (not recorded which).

This clonotype came up many times. The V gene is TRBV12-3 or TRBV12-4, the J gene TRBJ2-1; 13 positions agree with TRBD2. The junction had 13 bases not matched to a gene; V was cut back by 3 bases and J by 8 bases. This CDR3 has 18 amino acids. The CDR3 protein is CASSLYLPGLAGIDEQFF. The CDR3 nucleotides are TGTGCCAGCAGTTTGTACCTACCGGGACTAGCGGGAATAGATGAGCAGTTCTTC.

The sample holds many counts of this clonotype. The chain recombines TRBV7-2 with TRBJ2-3; TRBD2 might be the D (5 bases). The CDR3 is 12 residues long. Germline CDR1 reads SGHTA; CDR2 reads FQGNSA. Trimming stripped 11 bases from V and 2 bases from J, with 11 bases between. The CDR3 reads CASGENTDTQYF. The CDR3 DNA reads as TGTGCCTCCGGGGAAAACACAGATACGCAGTATTTT.

A few counts support this clonotype. CDR3 DNA sequence: TGTGCCAGTAGTATGGGACAGGGTAACTATGGCTACACCTTC. Translation gives CASSMGQGNYGYTF. The chain employs TRBV19 and TRBJ1-2; the match to TRBD1 covers 9 bases. The V gene's germline CDR1 is LNHDA and CDR2 SQIVND (reference sequence). The junction had 0 bases not matched to a gene; V was cut back by 3 bases and J by 1 base. The CDR3 contains 14 residues.

This clonotype was recorded many times. The chain uses TRBV12-3 or TRBV12-4 and TRBJ2-1; 10 bases align to TRBD2. The CDR3 is 16 residues long. The trim removed 5 bases at V and 7 bases at J, leaving 11 bases unmatched. This CDR3 is CASSPGERGGLNEQFF. The CDR3 DNA sequence: TGTGCCAGCAGTCCAGGGGAGCGGGGGGGCTTGAATGAGCAGTTCTTC.

This clonotype was detected ten times or more. V and J are TRBV4-3 and TRBJ2-1; tentative D call: TRBD1 (6 bases). CDR3 length: 16 residues. Germline values: CDR1 LGHNA, CDR2 YSLEER. V was clipped by 0 bases and J by 8 bases, with 17 bases between them. The CDR3 spells CASSQDVGAGEDEQFF. CDR3 coding DNA: TGCGCCAGCAGCCAAGATGTGGGGGCTGGGGAAGATGAGCAGTTCTTC.

The table lists this clonotype with many counts. The genes are TRBV29-1 and TRBJ1-1; D call uncertain. CDR1 is SQVTM, CDR2 ANQGSEA, per germline. V gave up 4 bases and J gave up 4 bases, with 10 bases separating them. This CDR3 region has 12 residues. The CDR3 reads CSVAGPSTEAFF. As DNA, the CDR3 is TGCAGCGTTGCGGGCCCCAGCACTGAAGCTTTCTTT.

A remark on this clonotype: This sequence may be a read error, since a much larger clone differs from it by one base. The chain is built from TRBV4-2 and TRBJ1-1; 7 bases are shared with TRBD1. Germline CDR1 is LGHNA and CDR2 is YNFKEQ. The CDR3 spans 15 residues. DNA for the CDR3: TGTACCAGCAGCCAACCGGACAGGCGGAACACTGAAGCTTTCTTT. It translates to CTSSQPDRRNTEAFF.

The genes are TRBV20-1 and TRBJ2-1; 7 nucleotides match TRBD1. This CDR3 comprises 15 residues. Trimming removed 4 bases from V and 2 bases from J; junction bases left unmatched: 8. Germline loops: CDR1 DFQATT, CDR2 SNEGSKA (reference sequence). In nucleotides, the CDR3 is TGCAGTGCTACCAAGCCGGGACAGCCCTACAATGAGCAGTTCTTC. Translation gives CSATKPGQPYNEQFF.